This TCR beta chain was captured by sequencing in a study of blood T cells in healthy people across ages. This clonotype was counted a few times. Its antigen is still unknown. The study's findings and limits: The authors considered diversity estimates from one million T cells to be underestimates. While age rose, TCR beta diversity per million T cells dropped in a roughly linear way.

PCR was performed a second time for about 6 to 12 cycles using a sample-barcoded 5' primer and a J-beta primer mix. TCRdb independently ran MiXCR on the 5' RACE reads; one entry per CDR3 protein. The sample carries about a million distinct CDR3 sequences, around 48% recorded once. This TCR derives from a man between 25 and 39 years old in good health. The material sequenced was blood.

The CDR3 is CASSLRDSTTRGEAFF. The CDR3 DNA is TGTGCCAGCAGTTTAAGAGACAGTACCACCAGGGGTGAAGCTTTCTTT. J is TRBJ1-1 and V is TRBV12-3 or TRBV12-4, with D possibly TRBD1 on 6 matching bases. This CDR3 spans 16 amino acids. Trimming cost V 2 bases and J 7 bases, with 20 bases left between them.